This T cell receptor beta chain emerged from a study of OX40 agonist ivuxolimab in advanced cancers. Study-level background: Intravenous ivuxolimab was administered to patients every 2 weeks at 0.01 to 10 mg/kg.

The J segment lost 9 bases and the V segment lost 4 bases, leaving 12 bases of the junction unmatched. In germline, CDR1 is KGHSY, CDR2 FQNENV. The CDR3 has 16 residues. Of note for this clone: The antigen is not known.

Study observations and caveats: The CD4+ and CD8+ T cells in the blood had expanded clonally by week 6 at 0.1 to 3.0 mg/kg. In general, CD8+ T cells held more expanded clones than CD4+ did, on average. Antigen targets of the expanded peripheral T cells went undetermined.

Using immunoSEQ multiplex PCR, the repertoire was profiled, and TCRdb retains in-frame clones only, with some absent. The sample includes more than 65,000 clones, about 83% of them seen just once. V and J are TRBV16 and TRBJ1-6; 7 nucleotides align to TRBD1. The sample in question was CD4+ or CD8+ T cells sorted from blood, obtained in a trial of the OX40 agonist ivuxolimab. This TCR was sampled from an adult with an advanced solid tumor such as melanoma, head and neck, liver or kidney cancer. The CDR3 DNA reads as TGTGCCAGCAGCCGCCAGGGGGGACGGAACTCTTCACCCCTCCACTTT. This sequence encodes CASSRQGGRNSSPLHF.